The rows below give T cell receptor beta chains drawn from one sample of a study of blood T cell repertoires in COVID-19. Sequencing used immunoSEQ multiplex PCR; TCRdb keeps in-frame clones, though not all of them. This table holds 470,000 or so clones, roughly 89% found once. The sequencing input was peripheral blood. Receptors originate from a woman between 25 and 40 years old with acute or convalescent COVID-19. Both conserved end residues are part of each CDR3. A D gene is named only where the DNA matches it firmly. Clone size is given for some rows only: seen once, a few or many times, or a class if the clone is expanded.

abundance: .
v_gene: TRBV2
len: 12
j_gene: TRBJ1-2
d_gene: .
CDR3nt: TGTGCCAGCAGTGAAGGGACAGTTTGGTACACCTTC
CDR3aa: CASSEGTVWYTF

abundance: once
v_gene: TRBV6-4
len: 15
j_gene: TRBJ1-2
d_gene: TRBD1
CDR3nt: TGTGCCAGCAGGGCCGGGACAGCTAACAACTATGGCTACACCTTC
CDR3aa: CASRAGTANNYGYTF

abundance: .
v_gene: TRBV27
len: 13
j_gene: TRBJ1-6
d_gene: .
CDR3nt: TGTGCCAGCAGTGACAGCTTTTATTCACCCCTCCACTTT
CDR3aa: CASSDSFYSPLHF

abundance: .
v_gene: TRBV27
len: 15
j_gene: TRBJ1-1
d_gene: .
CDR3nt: TGTGCCAGCAGTTCATTGAGGCCAGGGGACACTGAAGCTTTCTTT
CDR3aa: CASSSLRPGDTEAFF

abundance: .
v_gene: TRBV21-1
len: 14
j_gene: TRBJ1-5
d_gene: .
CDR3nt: TGTGCCAGCAGCAAAGAGGGAAGGGGACAGCCCCAGCATTTT
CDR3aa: CASSKEGRGQPQHF

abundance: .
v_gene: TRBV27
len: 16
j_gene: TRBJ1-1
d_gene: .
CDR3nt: TGTGCCAGCAATACAAGGATGGAGACGGTGAACACTGAAGCTTTCTTT
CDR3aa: CASNTRMETVNTEAFF

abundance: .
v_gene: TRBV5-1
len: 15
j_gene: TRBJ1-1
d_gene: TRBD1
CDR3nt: TGCGCCAGCAGCTTGGATGGACAGGGAGGAACTGAAGCTTTCTTT
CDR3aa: CASSLDGQGGTEAFF

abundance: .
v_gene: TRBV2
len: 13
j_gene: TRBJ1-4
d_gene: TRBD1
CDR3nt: TGTGCCAGCGAACACAGGGGGGCTGAAAAACTGTTTTTT
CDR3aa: CASEHRGAEKLFF

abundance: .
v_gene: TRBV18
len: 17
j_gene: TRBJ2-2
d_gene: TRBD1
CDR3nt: TGTGCCAGCTCACCATCTGGTACCGGGACAGGTAGCCTAGAGCTGTTTTTT
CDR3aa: CASSPSGTGTGSLELFF

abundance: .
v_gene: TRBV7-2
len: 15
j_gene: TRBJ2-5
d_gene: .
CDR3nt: TGTGCCAGCAGCCCCACAGGCCGGGGGAGGGAGACCCAGTACTTC
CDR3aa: CASSPTGRGRETQYF

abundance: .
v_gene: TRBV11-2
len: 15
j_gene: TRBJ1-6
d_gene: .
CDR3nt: TGTGCCAGCAGCTTAGTGAGGGGGATAGATTCACCCCTCCACTTT
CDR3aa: CASSLVRGIDSPLHF

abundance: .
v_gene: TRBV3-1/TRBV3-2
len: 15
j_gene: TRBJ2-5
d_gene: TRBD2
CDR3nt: TGTGCCAGCAGCCAAGCTAAGCGGGGTCGGGAGACCCAGTACTTC
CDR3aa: CASSQAKRGRETQYF

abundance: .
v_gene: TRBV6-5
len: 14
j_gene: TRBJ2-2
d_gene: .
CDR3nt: TGTGCCAGCCCGGGTCGGGTTAACACCGGGGAGCTGTTTTTT
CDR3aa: CASPGRVNTGELFF

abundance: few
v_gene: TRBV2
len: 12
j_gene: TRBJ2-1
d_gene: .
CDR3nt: TGTGCCAGCAGTGGACAGTTTAATGAGCAGTTCTTC
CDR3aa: CASSGQFNEQFF

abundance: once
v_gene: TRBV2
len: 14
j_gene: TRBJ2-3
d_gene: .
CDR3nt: TGTGCCAGCAGTGAGCGGGCTTTCACGGATACGCAGTATTTT
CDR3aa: CASSERAFTDTQYF

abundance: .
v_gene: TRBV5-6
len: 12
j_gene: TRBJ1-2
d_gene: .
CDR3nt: TGTGCCAGCAGCCAGGACTATTATGGCTACACCTTC
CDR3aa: CASSQDYYGYTF

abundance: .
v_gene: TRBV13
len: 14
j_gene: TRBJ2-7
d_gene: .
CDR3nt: TGTGCCAGCAGCTCAGGACCGCTGAGCGACGAGCAGTACTTC
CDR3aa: CASSSGPLSDEQYF

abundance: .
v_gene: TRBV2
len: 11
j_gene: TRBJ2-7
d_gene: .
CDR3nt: TGTGCCAGCAGTTCCCAGCGCGAGCAGTACTTC
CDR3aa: CASSSQREQYF

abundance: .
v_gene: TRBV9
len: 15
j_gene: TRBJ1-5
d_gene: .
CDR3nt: TGTGCCAGCAGCCCAGAGGGAGGGGTCAATCAGCCCCAGCATTTT
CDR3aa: CASSPEGGVNQPQHF

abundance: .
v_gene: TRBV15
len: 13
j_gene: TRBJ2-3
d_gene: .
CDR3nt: TGTGCCACCAGCAGAGACGGTCGAGATACGCAGTATTTT
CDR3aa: CATSRDGRDTQYF

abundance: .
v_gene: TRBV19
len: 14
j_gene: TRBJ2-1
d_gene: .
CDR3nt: TGTGCCAGCGGACTGGGGTATTCCCCCAATGAGCAGTTCTTC
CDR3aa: CASGLGYSPNEQFF

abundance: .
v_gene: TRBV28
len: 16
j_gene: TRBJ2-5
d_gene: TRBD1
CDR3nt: TGTGCCAGCAGCGACCGCCGGGACAGGGAGAGGGAGACCCAGTACTTC
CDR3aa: CASSDRRDRERETQYF

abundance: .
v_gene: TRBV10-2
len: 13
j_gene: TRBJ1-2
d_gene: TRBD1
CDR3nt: TGCGCCAGCAGTGAGTCAACAGGGGGAGGCTACACCTTC
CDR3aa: CASSESTGGGYTF

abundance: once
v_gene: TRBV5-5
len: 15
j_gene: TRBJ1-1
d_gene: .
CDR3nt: TGTGCCAGCAGCTTGCAACAGGGAAAGGACACTGAAGCTTTCTTT
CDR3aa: CASSLQQGKDTEAFF

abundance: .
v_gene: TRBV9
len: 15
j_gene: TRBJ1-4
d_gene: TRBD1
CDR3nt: TGTGCCAGCAGCGGAGGGACAGCAAAAAATGAAAAACTGTTTTTT
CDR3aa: CASSGGTAKNEKLFF

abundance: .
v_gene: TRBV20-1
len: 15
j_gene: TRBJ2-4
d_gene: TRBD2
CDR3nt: TGCAGTGCTAGTACTAGCGGGGGGGCCCGAAACATTCAGTACTTC
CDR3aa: CSASTSGGARNIQYF

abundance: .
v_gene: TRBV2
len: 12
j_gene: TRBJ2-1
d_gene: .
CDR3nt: TGTGCCAGCAGTATGACAGAAAATGAGCAGTTCTTC
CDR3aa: CASSMTENEQFF

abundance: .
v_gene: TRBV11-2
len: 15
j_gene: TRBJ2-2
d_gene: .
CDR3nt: TGTGCCAGCAGCTCCCAGCCTAGCGATAGCGGGGAGCTGTTTTTT
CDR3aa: CASSSQPSDSGELFF

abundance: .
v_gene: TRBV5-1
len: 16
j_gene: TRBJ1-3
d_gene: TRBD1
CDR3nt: TGCGCCAGCAGCTTCTCAGGGGGAAGTGAAGGAAACACCATATATTTT
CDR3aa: CASSFSGGSEGNTIYF